The sequence of this T cell receptor (beta chain) was determined in a study of a mutant IDH1 vaccine in newly diagnosed glioma. In regard to this clone: Its antigen is as yet unknown.

The repertoire was sequenced with immunoSEQ multiplex PCR; TCRdb's copy has only in-frame clones and lacks some. The table lists roughly 43,000 clones, around 82% of them singletons. The V gene end was trimmed by 5 bases and the J gene end by 9 bases; junction bases not matched to a gene: 10. Germline values: CDR1 SGDLS, CDR2 YYNGEE. The CDR3 contains 14 residues. Sample time point: week 47, end of study. It was 300 ug of mutant IDH1 20-mer peptide that made up each vaccine dose, given with topical imiquimod. New WHO grade 3 or 4 astrocytomas that were IDH1-mutant and ATRX-lost had been found in donors.

Material: PBMCs, obtained from a glioma patient whose treatment included an IDH1 peptide vaccine. The chain employs TRBV9 and TRBJ1-2, with TRBD1 matching 10 bases. This receptor was taken from a man aged 18 to 30 with glioma. Some clones in this sample may be carry-over from other donors' samples. CDR3 loop: CASSQGGQGKSYTF. CDR3 nucleotides: TGTGCCAGCAGTCAGGGGGGACAGGGGAAAAGCTACACCTTC.